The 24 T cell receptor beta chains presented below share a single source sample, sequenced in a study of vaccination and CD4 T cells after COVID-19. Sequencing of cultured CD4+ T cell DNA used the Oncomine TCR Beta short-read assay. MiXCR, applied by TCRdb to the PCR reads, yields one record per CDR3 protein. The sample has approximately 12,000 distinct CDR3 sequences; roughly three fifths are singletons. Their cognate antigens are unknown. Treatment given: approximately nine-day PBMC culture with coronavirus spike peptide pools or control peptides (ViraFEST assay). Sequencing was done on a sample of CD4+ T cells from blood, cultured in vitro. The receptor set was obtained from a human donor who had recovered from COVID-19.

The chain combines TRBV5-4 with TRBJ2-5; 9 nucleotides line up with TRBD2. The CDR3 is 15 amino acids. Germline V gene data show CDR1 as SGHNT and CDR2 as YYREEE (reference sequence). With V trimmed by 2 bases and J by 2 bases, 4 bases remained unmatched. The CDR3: CASSFRLAGQETQYF. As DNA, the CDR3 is TGTGCCAGCAGCTTTAGGCTAGCGGGACAAGAGACCCAGTACTTC.

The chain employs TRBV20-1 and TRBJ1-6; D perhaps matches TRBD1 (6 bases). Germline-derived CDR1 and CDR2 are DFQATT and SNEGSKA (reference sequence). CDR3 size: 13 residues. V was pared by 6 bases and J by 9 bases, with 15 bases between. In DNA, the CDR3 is TGCAGTGCGGGGGGCCTGGATGGTTCACCCCTCCACTTT. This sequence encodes CSAGGLDGSPLHF.

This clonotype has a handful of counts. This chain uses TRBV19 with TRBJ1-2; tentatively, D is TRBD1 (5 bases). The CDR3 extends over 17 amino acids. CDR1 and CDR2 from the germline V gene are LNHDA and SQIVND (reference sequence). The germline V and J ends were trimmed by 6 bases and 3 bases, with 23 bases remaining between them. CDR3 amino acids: CASSKITGPGDYYGYTF. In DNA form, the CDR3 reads TGTGCCAGTAGCAAAATAACGGGACCGGGGGACTACTATGGCTACACCTTC. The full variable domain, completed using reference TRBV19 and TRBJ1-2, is DGGITQSPKYLFRKEGQNVTLSCEQNLNHDAMYWYRQDPGQGLRLIYYSQIVNDFQKGDIAEGYSVSREKKESFPLTVTSAQKNPTAFYLCASSKITGPGDYYGYTFGSGTRLTVV.

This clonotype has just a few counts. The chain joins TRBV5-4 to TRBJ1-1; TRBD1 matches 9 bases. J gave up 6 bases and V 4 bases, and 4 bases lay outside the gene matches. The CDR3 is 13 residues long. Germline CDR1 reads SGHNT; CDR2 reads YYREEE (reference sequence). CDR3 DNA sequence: TGTGCCAGCAGCCGGGGACAGGGCGCTGAAGCTTTCTTT. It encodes CASSRGQGAEAFF.

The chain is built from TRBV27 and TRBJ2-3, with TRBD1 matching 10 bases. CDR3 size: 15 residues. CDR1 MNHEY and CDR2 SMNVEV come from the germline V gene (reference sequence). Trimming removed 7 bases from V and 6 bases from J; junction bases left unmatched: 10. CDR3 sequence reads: CASTVWDRGLDTQYF. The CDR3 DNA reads TGTGCCAGCACCGTGTGGGACAGGGGTTTGGATACGCAGTATTTT.

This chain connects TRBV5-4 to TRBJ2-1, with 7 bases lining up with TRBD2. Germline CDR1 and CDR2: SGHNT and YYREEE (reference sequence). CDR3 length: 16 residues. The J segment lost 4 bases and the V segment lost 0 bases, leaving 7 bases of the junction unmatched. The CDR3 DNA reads TGTGCCAGCAGCTTGGCCGCTAGCGGATCGTACAATGAGCAGTTCTTC. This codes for CASSLAASGSYNEQFF. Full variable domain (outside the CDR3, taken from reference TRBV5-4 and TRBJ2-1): ETGVTQSPTHLIKTRGQQVTLRCSSQSGHNTVSWYQQALGQGPQFIFQYYREEENGRGNFPPRFSGLQFPNYSSELNVNALELDDSALYLCASSLAASGSYNEQFFGPGTRLTVL.

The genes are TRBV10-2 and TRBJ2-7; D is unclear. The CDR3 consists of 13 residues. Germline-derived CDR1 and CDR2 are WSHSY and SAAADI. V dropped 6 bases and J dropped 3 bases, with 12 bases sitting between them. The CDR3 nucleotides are TGCGCCAGCAGCGATACGGCAAACTACGAGCAGTACTTC. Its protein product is CASSDTANYEQYF.

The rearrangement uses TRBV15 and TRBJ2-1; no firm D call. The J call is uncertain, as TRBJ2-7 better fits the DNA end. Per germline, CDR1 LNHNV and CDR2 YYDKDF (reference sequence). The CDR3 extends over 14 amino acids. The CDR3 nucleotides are TGTGCCACCAGAGCAGCTCTCCTCTCCTACGAGCAGTACTTC. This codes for CATRAALLSYEQYF.

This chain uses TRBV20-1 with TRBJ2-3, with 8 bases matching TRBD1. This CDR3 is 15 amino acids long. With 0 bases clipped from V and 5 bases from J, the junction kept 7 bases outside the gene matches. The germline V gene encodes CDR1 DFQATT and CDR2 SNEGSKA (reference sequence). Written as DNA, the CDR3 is TGCAGTGCTAGAGATCGGGGGACAGGCGGAGATACGCAGTATTTT. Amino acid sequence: CSARDRGTGGDTQYF.

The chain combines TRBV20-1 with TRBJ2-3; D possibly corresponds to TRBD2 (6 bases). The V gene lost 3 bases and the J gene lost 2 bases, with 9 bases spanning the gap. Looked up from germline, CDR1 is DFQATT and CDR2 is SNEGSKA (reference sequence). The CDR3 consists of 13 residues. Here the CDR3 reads CSASRGTTDTQYF. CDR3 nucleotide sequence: TGCAGTGCTAGCCGCGGGACCACAGATACGCAGTATTTT.

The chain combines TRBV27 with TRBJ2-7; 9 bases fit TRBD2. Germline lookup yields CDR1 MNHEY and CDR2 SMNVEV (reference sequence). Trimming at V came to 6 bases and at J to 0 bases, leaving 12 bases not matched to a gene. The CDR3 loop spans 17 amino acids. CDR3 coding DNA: TGTGCCAGCAGCCCACTTCGGACTAGCGCTGTCTCCTACGAGCAGTACTTC. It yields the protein CASSPLRTSAVSYEQYF.

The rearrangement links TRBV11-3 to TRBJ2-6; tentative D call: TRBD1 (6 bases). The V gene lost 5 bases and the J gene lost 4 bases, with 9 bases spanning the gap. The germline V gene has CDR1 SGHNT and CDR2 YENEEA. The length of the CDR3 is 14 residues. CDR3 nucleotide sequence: TGTGCCAGCAGCCCTGGGGGCGGGGCCAACGTCCTGACTTTC. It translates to CASSPGGGANVLTF.

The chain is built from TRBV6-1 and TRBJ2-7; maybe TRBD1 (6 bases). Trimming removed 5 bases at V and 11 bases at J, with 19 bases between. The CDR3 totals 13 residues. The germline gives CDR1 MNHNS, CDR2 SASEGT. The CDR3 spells CASSQTRQVGEYF. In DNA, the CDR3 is TGTGCCAGCAGTCAAACCCGACAGGTTGGCGAGTACTTC.

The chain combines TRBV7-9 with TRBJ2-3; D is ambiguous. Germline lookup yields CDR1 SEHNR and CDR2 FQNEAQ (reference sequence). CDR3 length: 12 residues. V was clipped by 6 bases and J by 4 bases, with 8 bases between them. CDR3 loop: CASRWTADTQYF. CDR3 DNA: TGTGCCAGCAGATGGACGGCAGATACGCAGTATTTT. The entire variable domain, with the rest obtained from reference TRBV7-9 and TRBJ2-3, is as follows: DTGVSQNPRHKITKRGQNVTFRCDPISEHNRLYWYRQTLGQGPEFLTYFQNEAQLEKSRLLSDRFSAERPKGSFSTLEIQRTEQGDSAMYLCASRWTADTQYFGPGTRLTVL.

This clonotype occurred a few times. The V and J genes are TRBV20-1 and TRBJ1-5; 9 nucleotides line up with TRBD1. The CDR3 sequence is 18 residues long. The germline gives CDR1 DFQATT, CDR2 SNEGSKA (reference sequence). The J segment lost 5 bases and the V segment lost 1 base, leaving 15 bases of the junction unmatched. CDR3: CSARGPGQGRFYDQPQHF. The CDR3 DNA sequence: TGCAGTGCTAGAGGTCCGGGACAGGGCAGATTTTACGATCAGCCCCAGCATTTT.

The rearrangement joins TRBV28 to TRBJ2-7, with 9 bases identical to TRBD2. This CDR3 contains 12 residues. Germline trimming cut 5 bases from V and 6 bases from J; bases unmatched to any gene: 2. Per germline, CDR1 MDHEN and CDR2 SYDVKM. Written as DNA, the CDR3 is TGTGCCAGCAGTCTGACTAGCGGCGAGCAGTACTTC. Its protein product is CASSLTSGEQYF.

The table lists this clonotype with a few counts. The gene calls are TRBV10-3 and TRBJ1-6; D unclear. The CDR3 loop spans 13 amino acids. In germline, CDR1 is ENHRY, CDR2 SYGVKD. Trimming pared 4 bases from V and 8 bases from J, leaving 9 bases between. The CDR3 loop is CAISGSADSPLHF. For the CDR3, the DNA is TGTGCCATCAGTGGTTCAGCGGATTCACCCCTCCACTTT.

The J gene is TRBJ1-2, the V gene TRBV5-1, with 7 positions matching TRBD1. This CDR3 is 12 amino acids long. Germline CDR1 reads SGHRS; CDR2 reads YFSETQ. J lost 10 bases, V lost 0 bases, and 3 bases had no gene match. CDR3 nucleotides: TGCGCCAGCAGCTTGGGACAGGGAGACTACACCTTC. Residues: CASSLGQGDYTF.

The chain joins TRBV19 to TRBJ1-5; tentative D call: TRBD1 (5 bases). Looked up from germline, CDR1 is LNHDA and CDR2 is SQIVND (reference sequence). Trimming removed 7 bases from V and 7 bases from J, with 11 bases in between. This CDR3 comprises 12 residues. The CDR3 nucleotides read TGTGCCAGTAAGGGAGGGGAACAGCCCCAGCATTTT. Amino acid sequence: CASKGGEQPQHF. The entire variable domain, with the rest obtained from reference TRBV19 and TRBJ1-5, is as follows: DGGITQSPKYLFRKEGQNVTLSCEQNLNHDAMYWYRQDPGQGLRLIYYSQIVNDFQKGDIAEGYSVSREKKESFPLTVTSAQKNPTAFYLCASKGGEQPQHFGDGTRLSIL.

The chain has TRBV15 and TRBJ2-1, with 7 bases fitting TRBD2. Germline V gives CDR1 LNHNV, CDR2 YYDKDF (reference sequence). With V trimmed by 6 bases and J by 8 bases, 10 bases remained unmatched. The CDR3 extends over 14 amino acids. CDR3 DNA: TGTGCCACCAGGACCCGGGACTATTTCGATGAGCAGTTCTTC. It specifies CATRTRDYFDEQFF.

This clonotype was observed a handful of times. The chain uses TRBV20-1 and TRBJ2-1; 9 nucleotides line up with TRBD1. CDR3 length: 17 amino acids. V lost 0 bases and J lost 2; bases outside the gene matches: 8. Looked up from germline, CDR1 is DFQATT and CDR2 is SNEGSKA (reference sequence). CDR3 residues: CSARESGQGVPYNEQFF. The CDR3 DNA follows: TGCAGTGCTAGAGAGTCGGGACAGGGAGTTCCCTACAATGAGCAGTTCTTC.

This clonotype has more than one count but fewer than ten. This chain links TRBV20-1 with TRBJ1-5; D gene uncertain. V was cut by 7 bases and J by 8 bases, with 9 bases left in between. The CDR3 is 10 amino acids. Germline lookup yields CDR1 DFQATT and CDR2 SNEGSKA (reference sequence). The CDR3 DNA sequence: TGCAGTGTCCCCAGTGAGCCCCAGCATTTT. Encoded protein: CSVPSEPQHF.

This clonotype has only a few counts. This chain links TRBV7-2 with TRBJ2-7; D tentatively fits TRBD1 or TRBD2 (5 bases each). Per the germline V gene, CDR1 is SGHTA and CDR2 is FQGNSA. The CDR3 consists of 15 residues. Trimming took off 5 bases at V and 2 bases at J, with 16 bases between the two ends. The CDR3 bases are TGTGCCAGCAGCCGCAACCGGGGCCCGACCTACGAGCAGTACTTC. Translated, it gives CASSRNRGPTYEQYF.

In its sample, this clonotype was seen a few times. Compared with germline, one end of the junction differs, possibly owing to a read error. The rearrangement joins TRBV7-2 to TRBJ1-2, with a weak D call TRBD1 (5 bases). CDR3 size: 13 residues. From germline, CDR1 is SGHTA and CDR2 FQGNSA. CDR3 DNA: TGTGCCAGCAGCCCCACTTACAGGTCACAGGCAGCCTTC. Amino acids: CASSPTYRSQAAF.